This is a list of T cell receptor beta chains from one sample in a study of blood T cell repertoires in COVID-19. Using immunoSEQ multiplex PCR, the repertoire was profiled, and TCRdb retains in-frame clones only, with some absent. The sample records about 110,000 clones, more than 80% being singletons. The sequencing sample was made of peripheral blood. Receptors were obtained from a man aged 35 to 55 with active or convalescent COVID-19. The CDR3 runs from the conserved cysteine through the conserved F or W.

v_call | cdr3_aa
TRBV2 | CASADRVLYGYTF
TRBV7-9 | CASSSDWDNEQFF
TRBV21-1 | CASSKGQGVVQPQHF
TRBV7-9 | CASSFLNTEAFF
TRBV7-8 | CASSLDGGSLGVAFF
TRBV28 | CASTRRDSTDTQYF
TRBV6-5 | CASSYGTGFNSPLHF
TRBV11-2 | CASSPQGTYEQYF
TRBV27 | CASSLSVRGFQYF
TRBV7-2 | CASSPRQGRSTEAFF
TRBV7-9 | CASSLEWASGSEQFF
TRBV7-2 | CASSPWGQGAYGQETQYF
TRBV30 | CAWRDLSGSQPQHF
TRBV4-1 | CASAPRQGPNNEQFF
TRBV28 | CASTAVGGSQPQHF
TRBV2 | CASSNRDTVNSPLHF
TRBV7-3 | CASSLSATGQGNNEQFF
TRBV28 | CASSIGQLYGYTF
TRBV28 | CASSSGQGRSYEQYF
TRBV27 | CASSLGRVNTEAFF
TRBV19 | CASSIAGGIVSEQYF
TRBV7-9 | CASSLTIGQGGPEAFF
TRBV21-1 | CASSEGLAGTNTGELFF
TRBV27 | CASSLGRKNEKLFF
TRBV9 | CASSVGGDTYEQYF
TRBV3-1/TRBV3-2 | CASSQVQGAFYNEQFF
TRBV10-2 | CASSESGVGLGYTF
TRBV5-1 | CASSELQGPYTEAFF
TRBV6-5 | CASSKRGSGEEKLFF
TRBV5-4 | CASSLGVTEAFF
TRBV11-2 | CASSLESYSLPTDTQYF
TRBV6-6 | CASSPQGNYGYTF
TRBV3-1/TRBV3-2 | CASSQFRQETQYF
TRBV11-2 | CASSQFATNEKLFF
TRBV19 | CASSLTGSLNYGYTF
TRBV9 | CASSVVTGGAGVGELEQYF
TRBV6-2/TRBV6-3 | CASSYDRGPDTQYF
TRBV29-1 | CSARTSTINEQYF
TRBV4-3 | CASSPTSGTSTDTQYF
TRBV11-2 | CASSAPGYGYTF
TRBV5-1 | CASSLGLEEKLFF
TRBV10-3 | CAIFDRGNYEQYF
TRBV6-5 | CASRIDRGLSYEQYF
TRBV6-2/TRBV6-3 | CASSRWTGGLNTGELFF